The 9 T cell receptor beta chains below come from one sample, sequenced in a study of CD8 T cells in Susac syndrome. Random hexamers served to reverse transcribe about 0.5 to 1 ug RNA. One entry per CDR3 protein, called by TCRdb with MiXCR from the immunoSEQ multiplex PCR reads. The sample shows about 180,000 distinct CDR3 sequences, 90% to 95% of them seen only once. Sequenced: CD4+ T cells from PBMCs. Receptors were obtained from a human donor with Susac syndrome.

The CDR3 bases are TGTGCCACCAGTGATTTGCTAACCGAAGAAGGTGAGCAGTTCTTC. It is translated as CATSDLLTEEGEQFF. This chain joins TRBV24-1 and TRBJ2-1; D ambiguous. The CDR3 covers 15 residues. Per the germline V gene, CDR1 is KGHDR and CDR2 is SFDVKD. Between the trimmed V and J ends, which lost 0 bases and 9 bases, there was a span of 14 bases.

V is TRBV4-1 and J is TRBJ2-5; D is unclear. The CDR3 covers 11 residues. V was cut by 0 bases and J by 7 bases, with 3 bases left in between. Germline-derived CDR1 and CDR2 are MGHRA and YSYEKL. Here the CDR3 DNA reads TGCGCCAGCAGCCAAGACTGGACCCAGTACTTC. Its protein product is CASSQDWTQYF.

This clonotype was counted only a few times. CDR3 nucleotide sequence: TGTGCCAGCTCGGGGGCCGGGGACTATGGCTACACCTTC. Translation: CASSGAGDYGYTF. The chain employs TRBV25-1 and TRBJ1-2; tentative D call: TRBD1 (6 bases). The germline gives CDR1 MGHDK, CDR2 SYGVNS. The length of the CDR3 is 13 residues. Trimming stripped 8 bases from V and 3 bases from J, with 13 bases between.

CDR3 in amino acids: CASSHDSPWTSGGAYPYEQYF. CDR3 DNA sequence: TGTGCCAGCAGCCACGATTCCCCCTGGACTAGCGGGGGGGCCTATCCATACGAGCAGTACTTC. This rearrangement joins TRBV4-2 to TRBJ2-7, with TRBD2 matching over 15 bases. Germline trimming cut 3 bases from V and 4 bases from J; bases unmatched to any gene: 19. Germline CDR1 is LGHNA and CDR2 is YNFKEQ. The CDR3 extends over 21 amino acids.

The rearrangement joins TRBV29-1 to TRBJ1-4, with TRBD1 identical over 7 bases. The CDR3 runs to 13 residues. Germline CDR1 reads SQVTM; CDR2 reads ANQGSEA. V shed 6 bases, J shed 8 bases, and the junction held 9 bases outside the gene matches. The CDR3 sequence is CSVLGGPWEKLFF. The CDR3 DNA is TGCAGCGTGCTAGGGGGCCCGTGGGAAAAACTGTTTTTT.

The count of this clonotype is one. J is TRBJ2-7 and V is TRBV5-1, with 8 bases fitting TRBD1. CDR3 size: 15 residues. The trim removed 3 bases at V and 4 bases at J, leaving 9 bases unmatched. Germline V gene data show CDR1 as SGHRS and CDR2 as YFSETQ. The CDR3 reads CASSYGQGEKYEQYF. The CDR3 region has the DNA TGCGCCAGCAGCTACGGACAGGGAGAAAAATACGAGCAGTACTTC.

The chain links TRBV20-1 to TRBJ2-7; TRBD1 matches 9 bases. Unmatched junction bases numbered 8, after V lost 0 bases and J lost 5 bases. Germline V CDR1 and CDR2: DFQATT, SNEGSKA (reference sequence). CDR3 length: 15 residues. CDR3 sequence: CSARDPGTGKHEQYF. The CDR3, as DNA: TGCAGTGCTAGAGACCCCGGGACAGGGAAACACGAGCAGTACTTC.

This chain connects TRBV12-3 or TRBV12-4 to TRBJ1-2; TRBD1 is a possible D gene (5 bases). V was cut by 3 bases and J by 8 bases, with 10 bases left in between. This CDR3 has 12 residues. DNA of the CDR3: TGTGCCAGCAGTTTTCCTTCAGGGGGCTACACCTTC. It yields the protein CASSFPSGGYTF.

This clonotype was counted a single time. The chain uses TRBV20-1 and TRBJ2-7; TRBD2 matches at 8 bases. Germline lookup yields CDR1 DFQATT and CDR2 SNEGSKA (reference sequence). CDR3 size: 13 residues. V shed 6 bases, J shed 3 bases, and the junction held 7 bases outside the gene matches. The CDR3 protein is CSALAEGNYEQYF. As DNA, the CDR3 is TGCAGTGCACTAGCGGAGGGGAACTACGAGCAGTACTTC.